This TCR beta chain emerged from a study of T cells after yellow fever vaccination. Regarding the study as a whole: Clonotype sharing between CD4 and CD8 compartments was small. FACS-sorted repertoires might harbor abundant contaminating clonotypes from the bulk population.

TCRdb called the 5' RACE reads again in MiXCR, with one record for every CDR3 protein. The data contain a few hundred thousand distinct CDR3 sequences, under 3.5% of them singletons. This clonotype was observed at least ten times. Its antigen is not identified. CDR3 size: 17 residues. Germline lookup yields CDR1 SGHVS and CDR2 FQNEAQ. V lost 0 bases and J lost 1; bases outside the gene matches: 5. This clonotype was obtained from a man younger than 35 who received the YFV17D yellow fever vaccine. The sample consisted of CD4+ T cells sorted from PBMCs, taken 10 days after the yellow fever booster vaccination. This chain links TRBV7-8 with TRBJ2-3; 9 nucleotides line up with TRBD2. Here the CDR3 reads CASSLAGPSGGTDTQYF. CDR3 coding DNA: TGTGCCAGCAGCTTAGCGGGGCCTAGCGGGGGCACAGATACGCAGTATTTT.